One T cell receptor beta chain is described in this entry. Germline V gene lookup returns CDR1 SNHLY and CDR2 FYNNEI. With 7 bases removed from V and 0 bases from J, the gap between germline ends came to 13 bases. The CDR3 loop spans 15 amino acids. This specimen belongs to a study of blood T cell repertoires in COVID-19. In the original processing: Researchers report that nucleated cell counts were estimated from reference gene primer amplification. Libraries were prepared by immunoSEQ multiplex PCR; TCRdb keeps only in-frame clonotypes and omits some of them. That table supplies the V and J calls and clone size; D and trimming were determined from the DNA. Of roughly 200,000 clones listed, 90% to 95% were seen once; the top ten hold roughly 0.76%.

This clonotype originated in a man aged 30 to 45 with COVID-19, enrolled during active disease. Sequenced: peripheral blood. V is TRBV2 and J is TRBJ1-5; no firm D call. Here the CDR3 reads CASNGAVDSNQPQHF. Written as DNA, the CDR3 is TGTGCCAGCAACGGTGCGGTGGATAGCAATCAGCCCCAGCATTTT.